These T cell receptor beta chains were read from a single sample in a study of T cell repertoires in cytomegalovirus infection. TCRdb reprocessed the reads via MiXCR and lists one record per CDR3 protein. This sample yields about 740,000 distinct CDR3 sequences, of which approximately 40% are seen a single time; under 3% belongs to the top ten. Sequencing used PBMCs. Source of these receptors: a human donor in good health (CMV status not recorded). Some clones in this sample may be carry-over from other donors' samples. CDR3s include the opening cysteine and the closing phenylalanine or tryptophan. Each record gives: clone size, V gene, J gene, D gene, CDR3 protein, CDR3 DNA. The D gene is left open where the match is weak. Not every row has a clone size; where given, it reads once, few, many or a size class.

>many|TRBV7-2|TRBJ1-1|TRBD1
CASSLYRGLNTEAFF
TGTGCCAGCAGCTTATACAGGGGCTTGAACACTGAAGCTTTCTTT
>-|TRBV4-1|TRBJ1-4|-
CASSGRTNEKLFF
TGCGCCAGCTCGGGCAGGACTAATGAAAAACTGTTTTTT
>-|TRBV18|TRBJ1-1|-
CASSFTPGIDTEAFF
TGTGCCAGCTCATTCACCCCGGGGATTGACACTGAAGCTTTCTTT
>-|TRBV15|TRBJ2-3|-
CATSRALDRDTQYF
TGTGCCACCAGCAGAGCACTTGACCGAGATACGCAGTATTTT
>few|TRBV7-8|TRBJ2-5|TRBD2
CASSPPSGWGETQYF
TGTGCCAGCAGCCCTCCTAGCGGTTGGGGAGAGACCCAGTACTTC
>-|TRBV19|TRBJ1-1|-
CASRANRDTIEAFF
TGTGCCAGTAGGGCGAACCGGGATACTATTGAAGCTTTCTTT
>few|TRBV5-4|TRBJ2-2|-
CASSWLPGELFF
TGTGCCAGCAGCTGGCTTCCCGGGGAGCTGTTTTTT
>-|TRBV27|TRBJ2-7|TRBD1
CASSPARGRVYEQYF
TGTGCCAGCAGTCCGGCGAGGGGGCGAGTCTACGAGCAGTACTTC
>-|TRBV2|TRBJ2-2|-
CASSYRVTTGELFF
TGTGCCAGCAGTTACAGGGTCACCACCGGGGAGCTGTTTTTT
>many|TRBV28|TRBJ2-7|TRBD1
CASSSRDRVYEQYF
TGTGCCAGCAGTTCCCGGGACAGGGTTTACGAGCAGTACTTC
>-|TRBV28|TRBJ2-5|-
CASSPLAGGETQYF
TGTGCCAGCAGTCCACTGGCGGGCGGGGAGACCCAGTACTTC
>few|TRBV6-5|TRBJ1-2|TRBD1
CASSMGTGGDYGYTF
TGTGCCAGCAGTATGGGGACAGGGGGTGACTATGGCTACACCTTC
>-|TRBV12-3/TRBV12-4|TRBJ1-4|TRBD1
CASSFGTGVPDEKLFF
TGTGCCAGCAGTTTCGGGACAGGGGTTCCCGATGAAAAACTGTTTTTT
>few|TRBV12-3/TRBV12-4|TRBJ1-6|TRBD1
CASSVNRGFNSPLHF
TGTGCCAGCAGTGTAAACAGGGGATTCAATTCACCCCTCCACTTT
>-|TRBV28|TRBJ2-5|-
CASGKVFGSFVETQYF
TGTGCCAGCGGGAAGGTTTTCGGTAGTTTTGTTGAGACCCAGTACTTC
>few|TRBV27|TRBJ1-2|-
CASAYPGRNYGYTF
TGTGCCAGCGCTTACCCGGGACGGAACTATGGCTACACCTTC
>-|TRBV5-6|TRBJ1-1|TRBD1
CASRSEGRGGGDEAFF
TGTGCCAGCCGTTCTGAAGGGAGAGGGGGCGGTGATGAAGCTTTCTTT
>-|TRBV12-3/TRBV12-4|TRBJ2-1|TRBD2
CASSLGPAAGARSYNEQFF
TGTGCCAGCAGTTTAGGGCCGGCCGCGGGAGCCCGCTCCTACAATGAGCAGTTCTTC
>few|TRBV6-2/TRBV6-3|TRBJ2-3|TRBD1
CASSERAGGTDTQYF
TGTGCCAGCAGCGAAAGGGCAGGGGGTACAGATACGCAGTATTTT
>few|TRBV12-3/TRBV12-4|TRBJ1-1|-
CAVRPGFDTEAFF
TGTGCCGTTCGGCCCGGGTTTGACACTGAAGCTTTCTTT
>few|TRBV12-3/TRBV12-4|TRBJ1-4|TRBD1
CASSKGQGKALFF
TGTGCCAGCAGTAAAGGACAGGGGAAGGCACTGTTTTTT
>-|TRBV28|TRBJ2-1|TRBD1
CASSPTGEVYNEQFF
TGTGCCAGCAGTCCGACAGGGGAAGTTTACAATGAGCAGTTCTTC
>few|TRBV24-1|TRBJ1-2|TRBD1
CATSLTGHDYGYTF
TGTGCCACCAGCCTGACAGGGCACGACTATGGCTACACCTTC
>-|TRBV7-9|TRBJ1-3|TRBD1
CASSGRTGGSGNTIYF
TGTGCCAGCAGCGGGCGGACAGGGGGTTCCGGAAACACCATATATTTT
>-|TRBV5-1|TRBJ2-7|TRBD2
CASSRGVGVYEQYF
TGCGCCAGCAGCCGGGGGGTTGGAGTCTACGAGCAGTACTTC
>-|TRBV11-2|TRBJ1-6|-
CASSLYRQGVSPLHF
TGTGCCAGCAGCTTATATAGGCAGGGTGTTTCACCCCTCCACTTT
>-|TRBV5-1|TRBJ1-4|TRBD1
CASSIKTGGPEKLFF
TGCGCCAGCAGCATTAAGACAGGGGGGCCTGAAAAACTGTTTTTT
>few|TRBV10-3|TRBJ2-1|-
CAISESVGNLYNEQFF
TGTGCCATCAGTGAGTCAGTGGGTAACCTCTACAATGAGCAGTTCTTC
>once|TRBV2|TRBJ1-5|-
CASKAWRGNQPQHF
TGTGCCAGCAAGGCGTGGCGGGGCAATCAGCCCCAGCATTTT
>few|TRBV28|TRBJ1-3|-
CASSVGVNGGNTIYF
TGTGCCAGCAGTGTCGGGGTAAATGGTGGAAACACCATATATTTT
>few|TRBV10-3|TRBJ2-5|TRBD2
CALLTASGRSKETQYF
TGTGCCCTCTTAACGGCTAGCGGGAGGTCTAAAGAGACCCAGTACTTC
>few|TRBV28|TRBJ2-1|-
CASSLVPYNEQFF
TGTGCCAGCAGTTTAGTCCCCTACAATGAGCAGTTCTTC
>few|TRBV11-2|TRBJ2-3|-
CASSLDGRDTDTQYF
TGTGCCAGCAGCTTAGATGGCCGGGACACAGATACGCAGTATTTT
>few|TRBV19|TRBJ2-1|-
CASSSETYNEQFF
TGTGCCAGTAGTAGCGAAACCTACAATGAGCAGTTCTTC
>few|TRBV28|TRBJ2-2|-
CASSLFRGSYTGELFF
TGTGCCAGCAGTTTATTTAGGGGATCGTACACCGGGGAGCTGTTTTTT
>-|TRBV6-1|TRBJ2-3|-
CASRHATGYYSTDTQYF
TGTGCCAGCAGGCACGCCACAGGCTACTATAGCACAGATACGCAGTATTTT
>many|TRBV7-3|TRBJ2-7|TRBD2
CASSPGGGTYEQYF
TGTGCCAGCAGCCCCGGGGGGGGGACCTACGAGCAGTACTTC
>-|TRBV20-1|TRBJ1-1|-
CSASQANTEAFF
TGCAGTGCTTCACAGGCGAACACTGAAGCTTTCTTT
>-|TRBV12-3/TRBV12-4|TRBJ2-5|TRBD2
CASSLNPSGREETQSF
TGTGCCAGCAGTTTAAATCCTAGCGGGAGGGAAGAGACCCAGTCCTTC
>few|TRBV19|TRBJ2-3|-
CASTPGGRGDTQYF
TGTGCCAGTACTCCAGGGGGGCGCGGGGATACGCAGTATTTT